The clone carrying this TCR beta chain was observed a few times. CDR1 MNHEY and CDR2 SVGAGI come from the germline V gene. The CDR3 is made up of 13 amino acids. Losses at the gene ends were 6 bases for V and 6 bases for J; bases not matched to a gene: 5. As originally analysed: Using reference gene primer amplification, nucleated cell counts were estimated. Generated by immunoSEQ multiplex PCR, the TCRdb table keeps only in-frame clones and is missing some. V, J and clone size reflect that table, while D and trimming were determined from the DNA. This sample carries approximately 190,000 clones, under 90% of them seen once, and the ten largest clones take about 6.3%. The data originate from a study of blood T cell repertoires in COVID-19. Overall study context: There were acute and convalescent COVID-19 samples, and they came from the United States, Italy and Spain. PBMCs, B-cell-depleted T cells, or T cells were the source of the cDNA or gDNA that made up the material.

V gene TRBV6-5 combines with J gene TRBJ2-1; 7 nucleotides match TRBD2. Sequences were obtained from peripheral blood. The clonotype was recovered from a man aged 55-75 years with acute or convalescent COVID-19. The CDR3 region is CASRQTSSNEQFF. Written as DNA, the CDR3 is TGTGCCAGCAGGCAGACTAGCTCCAATGAGCAGTTCTTC.